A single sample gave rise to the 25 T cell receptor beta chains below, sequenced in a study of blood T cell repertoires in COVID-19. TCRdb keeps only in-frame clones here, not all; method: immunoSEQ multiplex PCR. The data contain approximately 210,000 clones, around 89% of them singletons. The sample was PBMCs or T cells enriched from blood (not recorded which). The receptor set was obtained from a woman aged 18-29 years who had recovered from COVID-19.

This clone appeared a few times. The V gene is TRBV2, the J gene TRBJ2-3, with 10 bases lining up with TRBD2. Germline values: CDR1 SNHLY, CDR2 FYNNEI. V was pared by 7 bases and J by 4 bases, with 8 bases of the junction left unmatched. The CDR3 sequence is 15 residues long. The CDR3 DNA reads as TGTGCCAGCATCGGTAGCGGGGGGCGAGCAGATACGCAGTATTTT. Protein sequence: CASIGSGGRADTQYF.

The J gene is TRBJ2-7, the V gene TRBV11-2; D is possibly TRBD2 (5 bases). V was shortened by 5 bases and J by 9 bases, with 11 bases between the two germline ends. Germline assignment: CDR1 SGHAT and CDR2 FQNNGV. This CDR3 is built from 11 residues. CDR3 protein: CASSPGEGQYF. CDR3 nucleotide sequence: TGTGCCAGCAGCCCCGGTGAGGGGCAGTACTTC.

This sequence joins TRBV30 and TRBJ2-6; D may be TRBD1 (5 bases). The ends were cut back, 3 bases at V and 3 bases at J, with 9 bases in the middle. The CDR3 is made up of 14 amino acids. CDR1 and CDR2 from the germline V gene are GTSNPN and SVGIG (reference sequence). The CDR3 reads CAWRGLGGANVLTF. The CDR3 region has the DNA TGTGCCTGGAGGGGGCTAGGTGGGGCCAACGTCCTGACTTTC.

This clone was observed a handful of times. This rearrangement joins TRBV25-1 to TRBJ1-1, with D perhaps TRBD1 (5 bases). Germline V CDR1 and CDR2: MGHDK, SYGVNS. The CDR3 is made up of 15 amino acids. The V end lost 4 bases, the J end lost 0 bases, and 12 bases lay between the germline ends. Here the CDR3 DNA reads TGTGCCAGCAGTGCCCACAGGACCCTGAACACTGAAGCTTTCTTT. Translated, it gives CASSAHRTLNTEAFF.

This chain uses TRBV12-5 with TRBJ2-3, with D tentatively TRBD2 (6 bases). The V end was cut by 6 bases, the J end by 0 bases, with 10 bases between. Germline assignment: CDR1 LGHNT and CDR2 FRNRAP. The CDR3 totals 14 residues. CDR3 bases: TGTGCTAGTGGCCGGGAGTCTAGCACAGATACGCAGTATTTT. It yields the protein CASGRESSTDTQYF. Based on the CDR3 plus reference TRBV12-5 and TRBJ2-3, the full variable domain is DARVTQTPRHKVTEMGQEVTMRCQPILGHNTVFWYRQTMMQGLELLAYFRNRAPLDDSGMPKDRFSAEMPDATLATLKIQPSEPRDSAVYFCASGRESSTDTQYFGPGTRLTVL.

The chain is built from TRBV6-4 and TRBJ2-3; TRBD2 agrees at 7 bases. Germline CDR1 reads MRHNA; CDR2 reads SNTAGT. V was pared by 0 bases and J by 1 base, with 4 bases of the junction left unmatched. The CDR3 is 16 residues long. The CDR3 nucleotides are TGTGCCAGCAGTGACTCGGAAAGCGGGGGCACAGATACGCAGTATTTT. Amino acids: CASSDSESGGTDTQYF.

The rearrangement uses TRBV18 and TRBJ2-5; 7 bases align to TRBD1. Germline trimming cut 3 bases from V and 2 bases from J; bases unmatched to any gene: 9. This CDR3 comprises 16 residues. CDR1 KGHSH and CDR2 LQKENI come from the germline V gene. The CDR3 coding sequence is TGTGCCAGCTCACCTTCAGGGGGACGGTATCAAGAGACCCAGTACTTC. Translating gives CASSPSGGRYQETQYF.

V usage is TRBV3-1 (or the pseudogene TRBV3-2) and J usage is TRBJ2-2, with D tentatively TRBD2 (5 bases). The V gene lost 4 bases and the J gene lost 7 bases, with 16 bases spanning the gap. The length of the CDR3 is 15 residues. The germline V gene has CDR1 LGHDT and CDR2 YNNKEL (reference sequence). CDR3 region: CASSRLRDLGGELFF. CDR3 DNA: TGTGCCAGCAGCCGATTGAGGGATTTAGGCGGGGAGCTGTTTTTT.

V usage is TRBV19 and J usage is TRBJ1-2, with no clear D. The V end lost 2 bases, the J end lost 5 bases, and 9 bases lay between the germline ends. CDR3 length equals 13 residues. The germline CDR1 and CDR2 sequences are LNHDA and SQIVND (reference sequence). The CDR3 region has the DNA TGTGCCAGTAGTATATACCCAGCGTATGGCTACACCTTC. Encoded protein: CASSIYPAYGYTF. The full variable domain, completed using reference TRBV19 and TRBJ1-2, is DGGITQSPKYLFRKEGQNVTLSCEQNLNHDAMYWYRQDPGQGLRLIYYSQIVNDFQKGDIAEGYSVSREKKESFPLTVTSAQKNPTAFYLCASSIYPAYGYTFGSGTRLTVV.

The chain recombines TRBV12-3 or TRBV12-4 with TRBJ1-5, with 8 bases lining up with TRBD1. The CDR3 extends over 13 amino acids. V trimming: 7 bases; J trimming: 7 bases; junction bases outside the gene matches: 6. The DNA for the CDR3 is TGTGCCAGCACCGGACAGGGAAGACAGCCCCAGCATTTT. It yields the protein CASTGQGRQPQHF.

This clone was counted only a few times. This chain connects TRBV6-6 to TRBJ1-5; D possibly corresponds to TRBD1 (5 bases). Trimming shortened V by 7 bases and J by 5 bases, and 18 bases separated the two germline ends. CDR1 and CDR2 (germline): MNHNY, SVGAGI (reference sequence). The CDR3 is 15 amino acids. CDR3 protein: CASTLGRGRDQPQHF. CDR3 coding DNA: TGTGCCAGCACCTTAGGTAGGGGAAGGGATCAGCCCCAGCATTTT.

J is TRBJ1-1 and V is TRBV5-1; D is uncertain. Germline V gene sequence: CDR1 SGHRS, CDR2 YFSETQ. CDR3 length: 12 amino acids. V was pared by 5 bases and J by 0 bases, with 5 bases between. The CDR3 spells CASSNLNTEAFF. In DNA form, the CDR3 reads TGCGCCAGCAGTAATCTGAACACTGAAGCTTTCTTT.

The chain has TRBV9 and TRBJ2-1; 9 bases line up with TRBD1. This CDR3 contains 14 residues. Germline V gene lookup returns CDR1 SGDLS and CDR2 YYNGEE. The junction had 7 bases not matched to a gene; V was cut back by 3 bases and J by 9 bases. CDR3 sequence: CASSEGQGEGEQFF. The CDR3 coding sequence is TGTGCCAGCAGCGAGGGACAGGGAGAAGGTGAGCAGTTCTTC.

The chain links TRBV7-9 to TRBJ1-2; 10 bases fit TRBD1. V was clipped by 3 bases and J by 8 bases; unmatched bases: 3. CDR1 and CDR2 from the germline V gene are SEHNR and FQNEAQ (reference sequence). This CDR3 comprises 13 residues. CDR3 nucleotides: TGTGCCAGCAGCTTGGGGACAGGGGTAGGCTACACCTTC. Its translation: CASSLGTGVGYTF.

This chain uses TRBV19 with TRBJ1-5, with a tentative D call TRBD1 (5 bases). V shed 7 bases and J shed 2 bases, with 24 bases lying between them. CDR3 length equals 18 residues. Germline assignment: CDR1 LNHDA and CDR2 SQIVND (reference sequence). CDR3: CASTKIPPGLTGNQPQHF. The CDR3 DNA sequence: TGTGCCAGTACCAAAATCCCCCCGGGACTAACCGGCAATCAGCCCCAGCATTTT.

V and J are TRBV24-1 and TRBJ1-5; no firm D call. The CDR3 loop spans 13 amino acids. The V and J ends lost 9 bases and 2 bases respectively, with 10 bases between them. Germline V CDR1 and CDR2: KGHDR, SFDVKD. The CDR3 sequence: CATQEAGNQPQHF. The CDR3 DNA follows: TGTGCCACCCAGGAGGCCGGCAATCAGCCCCAGCATTTT.

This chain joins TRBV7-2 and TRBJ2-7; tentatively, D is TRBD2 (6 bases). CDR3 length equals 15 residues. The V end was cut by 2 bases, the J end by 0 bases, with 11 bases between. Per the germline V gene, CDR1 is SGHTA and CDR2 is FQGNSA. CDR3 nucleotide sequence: TGTGCCAGCAGCTTAAGTCGGGGGTCCTCCTACGAGCAGTACTTC. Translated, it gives CASSLSRGSSYEQYF. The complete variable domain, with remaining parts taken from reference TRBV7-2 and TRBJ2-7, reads GAGVSQSPSNKVTEKGKDVELRCDPISGHTALYWYRQSLGQGLEFLIYFQGNSAPDKSGLPSDRFSAERTGGSVSTLTIQRTQQEDSAVYLCASSLSRGSSYEQYFGPGTRLTVT.

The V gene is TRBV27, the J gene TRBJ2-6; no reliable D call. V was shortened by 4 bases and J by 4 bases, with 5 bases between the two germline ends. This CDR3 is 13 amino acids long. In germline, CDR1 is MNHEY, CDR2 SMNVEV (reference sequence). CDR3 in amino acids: CASSWPGANVLTF. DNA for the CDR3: TGTGCCAGCAGTTGGCCCGGGGCCAACGTCCTGACTTTC.

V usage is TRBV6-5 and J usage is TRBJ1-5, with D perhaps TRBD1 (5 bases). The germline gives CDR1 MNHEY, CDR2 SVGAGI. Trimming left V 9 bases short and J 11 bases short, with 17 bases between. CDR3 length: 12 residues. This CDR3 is CASAGHLLTQHF. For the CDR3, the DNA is TGTGCCAGTGCAGGGCACCTACTAACCCAGCATTTT.

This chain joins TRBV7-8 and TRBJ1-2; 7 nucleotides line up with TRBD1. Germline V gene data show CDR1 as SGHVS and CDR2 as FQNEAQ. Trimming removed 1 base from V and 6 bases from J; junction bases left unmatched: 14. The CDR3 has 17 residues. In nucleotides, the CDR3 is TGTGCCAGCAGCTTAGAGGGACAGCCCCTTATAAGGGATGGCTACACCTTC. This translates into CASSLEGQPLIRDGYTF.

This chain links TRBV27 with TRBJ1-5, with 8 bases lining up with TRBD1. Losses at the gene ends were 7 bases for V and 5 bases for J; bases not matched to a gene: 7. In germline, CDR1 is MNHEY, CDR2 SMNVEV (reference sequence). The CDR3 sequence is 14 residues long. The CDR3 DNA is TGTGCCAGCACCTTCAGGGGGCTCCATCAGCCCCAGCATTTT. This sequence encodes CASTFRGLHQPQHF.

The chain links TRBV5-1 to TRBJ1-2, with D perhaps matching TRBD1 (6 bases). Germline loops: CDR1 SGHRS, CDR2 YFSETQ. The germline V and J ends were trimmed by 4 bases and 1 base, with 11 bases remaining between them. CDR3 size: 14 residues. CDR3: CASSLLDSNYGYTF. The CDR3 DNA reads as TGCGCCAGCAGCCTATTGGACAGTAACTATGGCTACACCTTC.

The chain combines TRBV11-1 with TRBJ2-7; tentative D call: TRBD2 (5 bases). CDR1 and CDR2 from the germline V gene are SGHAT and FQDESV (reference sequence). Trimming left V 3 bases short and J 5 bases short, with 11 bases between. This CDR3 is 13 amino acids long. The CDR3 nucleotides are TGTGCCAGCAGCTTGGGAGCAGGTGACGAGCAGTACTTC. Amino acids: CASSLGAGDEQYF.

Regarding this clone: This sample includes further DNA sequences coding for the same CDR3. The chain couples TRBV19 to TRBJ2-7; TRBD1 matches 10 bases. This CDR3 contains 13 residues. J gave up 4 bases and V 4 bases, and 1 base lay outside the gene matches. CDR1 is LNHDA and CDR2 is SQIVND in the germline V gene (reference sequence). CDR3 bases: TGTGCCAGTAGTAGACAGGGGGCATACGAGCAGTACTTC. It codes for CASSRQGAYEQYF.

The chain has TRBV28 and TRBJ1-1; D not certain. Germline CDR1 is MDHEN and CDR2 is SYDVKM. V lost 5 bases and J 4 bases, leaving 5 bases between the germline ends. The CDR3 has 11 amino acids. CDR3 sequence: CASSRVTEAFF. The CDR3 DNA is TGTGCCAGCAGTCGGGTCACTGAAGCTTTCTTT.